The sequence of this TCR beta chain was determined in a study of blood T cell repertoires in COVID-19. Clones were sequenced by immunoSEQ multiplex PCR, and TCRdb holds only the in-frame ones, with some missing. In the table there are some 350,000 clones, around nine tenths of which are singletons. Per germline, CDR1 MNHEY and CDR2 SMNVEV (reference sequence). V dropped 0 bases and J dropped 4 bases, with 21 bases sitting between them. The CDR3 is 18 amino acids. The clonotype comes from a young man who had recovered from COVID-19. The V and J genes are TRBV27 and TRBJ2-5; D perhaps matches TRBD2 (6 bases). Sequencing input: PBMCs or T cells enriched from blood (not recorded which). The CDR3 bases are TGTGCCAGCAGTTTATCGATGCGGGACTGGACTGGGATAGAGACCCAGTACTTC. This gives the protein CASSLSMRDWTGIETQYF.